This TCR beta chain came from a study of T cells in tumors after PD-1 blockade. This clone has just a few counts. Repertoires were generated with immunoSEQ multiplex PCR, while TCRdb's copy carries only in-frame clones and drops some. The data contain roughly 14,000 clones, around four fifths of them singletons. Input was about 616 ng to 6,500 ng of genomic DNA from tumor or blood. This receptor was obtained from a human donor with basal cell carcinoma. Specimen: PBMCs, collected after anti-PD-1 treatment.

CDR3: CASSIAGRTTEAFF. The CDR3, as DNA: TGTGCCAGTAGTATAGCAGGGCGGACCACTGAAGCTTTCTTT. The V call is TRBV19, the J call TRBJ1-1; maybe TRBD1 (5 bases). This CDR3 contains 14 residues. V lost 1 base, J lost 4 bases, and 10 bases lay in between. Germline V gives CDR1 LNHDA, CDR2 SQIVND (reference sequence).